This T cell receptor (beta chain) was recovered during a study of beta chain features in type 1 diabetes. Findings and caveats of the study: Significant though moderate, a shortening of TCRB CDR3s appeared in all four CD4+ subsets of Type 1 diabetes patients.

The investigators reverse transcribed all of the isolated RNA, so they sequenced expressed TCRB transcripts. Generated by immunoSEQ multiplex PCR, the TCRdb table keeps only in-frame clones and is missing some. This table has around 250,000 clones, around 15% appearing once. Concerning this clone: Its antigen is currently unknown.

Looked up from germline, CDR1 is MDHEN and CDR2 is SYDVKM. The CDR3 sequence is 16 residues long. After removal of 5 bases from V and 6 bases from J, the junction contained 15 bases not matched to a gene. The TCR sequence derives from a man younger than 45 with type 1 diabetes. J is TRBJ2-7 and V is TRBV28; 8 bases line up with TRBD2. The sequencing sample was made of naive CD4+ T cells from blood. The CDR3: CASSPGGANLPFEQYF. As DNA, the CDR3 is TGTGCCAGCAGTCCGGGGGGGGCAAACCTCCCTTTCGAGCAGTACTTC. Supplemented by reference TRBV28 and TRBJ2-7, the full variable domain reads DVKVTQSSRYLVKRTGEKVFLECVQDMDHENMFWYRQDPGLGLRLIYFSYDVKMKEKGDIPEGYSVSREKKERFSLILESASTNQTSMYLCASSPGGANLPFEQYFGPGTRLTVT.